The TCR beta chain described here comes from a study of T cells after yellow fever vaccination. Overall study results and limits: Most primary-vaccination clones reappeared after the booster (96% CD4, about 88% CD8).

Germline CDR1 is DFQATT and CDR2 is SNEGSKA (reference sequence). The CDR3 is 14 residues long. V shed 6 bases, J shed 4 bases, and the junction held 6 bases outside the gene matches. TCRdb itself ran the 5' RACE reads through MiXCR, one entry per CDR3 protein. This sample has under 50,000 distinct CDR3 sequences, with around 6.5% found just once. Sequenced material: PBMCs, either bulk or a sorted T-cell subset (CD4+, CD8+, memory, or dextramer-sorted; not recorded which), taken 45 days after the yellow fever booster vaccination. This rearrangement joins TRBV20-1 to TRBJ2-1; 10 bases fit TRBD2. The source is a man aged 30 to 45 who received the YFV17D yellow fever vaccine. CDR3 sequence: CSAPPSGSYNEQFF. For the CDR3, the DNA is TGCAGTGCCCCCCCTAGCGGGAGTTACAATGAGCAGTTCTTC.